The 27 T cell receptor beta chains reported below all come from one sample, sequenced in a study of blood T cell repertoires in COVID-19 (TCRdb year 2020). Library preparation used the immunoSEQ multiplex PCR assay. The table was pulled from immuneACCESS by TCRdb, which kept in-frame rearrangements only. Such tables lose some clones; where checked, under half of the loss comes from unresolved V genes, and the rest has no known cause. For this sample the table gives around 100,000 clones, of which approximately 80% were detected only once. The ten largest clones take up roughly 13% of the sample. The sequenced sample consisted of peripheral blood. These receptors came from a man in his fifties or sixties with active or convalescent COVID-19.

This chain connects TRBV19 to TRBJ2-4; D call uncertain. The CDR3 runs to 12 residues. V dropped 6 bases and J dropped 9 bases, with 12 bases sitting between them. In germline, CDR1 is LNHDA, CDR2 SQIVND (reference sequence). CDR3 protein: CASSPTNSIQYF. In nucleotides, the CDR3 is TGTGCCAGTAGCCCCACCAACAGCATTCAGTACTTC.

V usage is TRBV7-8 and J usage is TRBJ2-5; 11 bases are shared with TRBD2. The J segment lost 4 bases and the V segment lost 1 base, leaving 5 bases of the junction unmatched. Germline CDR1 SGHVS, CDR2 FQNEAQ. This CDR3 is 16 amino acids long. This CDR3 is CASSLGRLAGGETQYF. DNA of the CDR3: TGTGCCAGCAGCTTAGGGAGGCTAGCGGGAGGAGAGACCCAGTACTTC.

This chain uses TRBV5-1 with TRBJ2-1, with D perhaps TRBD2 (6 bases). Germline lookup yields CDR1 SGHRS and CDR2 YFSETQ. The length of the CDR3 is 16 residues. V lost 1 base and J 8 bases, leaving 19 bases between the germline ends. Here the CDR3 reads CASSLRRGGAVDEQFF. CDR3 coding DNA: TGCGCCAGCAGCTTGAGGAGGGGCGGGGCGGTCGATGAGCAGTTCTTC.

This clone appeared once. The chain uses TRBV19 and TRBJ1-1; a possible D gene is TRBD1 (6 bases). Germline CDR1 reads LNHDA; CDR2 reads SQIVND (reference sequence). The V gene lost 5 bases and the J gene lost 0 bases, with 16 bases spanning the gap. The CDR3 is made up of 16 amino acids. The DNA for the CDR3 is TGTGCCAGTAGTCTTAGCGGGGGGCGATTGAACACTGAAGCTTTCTTT. Translation gives CASSLSGGRLNTEAFF.

V is TRBV3-1 (or the pseudogene TRBV3-2) and J is TRBJ2-7, with TRBD1 matching 10 bases. The V segment lost 3 bases and the J segment 4 bases; nucleotides outside the gene matches: 6. The CDR3 consists of 15 residues. The germline V gene encodes CDR1 LGHDT and CDR2 YNNKEL (reference sequence). The CDR3 spells CASSHWDRGPYEQYF. The DNA for the CDR3 is TGTGCCAGCAGCCATTGGGACAGGGGCCCGTACGAGCAGTACTTC.

The chain couples TRBV6-1 to TRBJ2-1, with 8 bases lining up with TRBD1. The J segment lost 1 base and the V segment lost 2 bases, leaving 4 bases of the junction unmatched. The CDR3 runs to 16 residues. The germline CDR1 and CDR2 sequences are MNHNS and SASEGT. Here the CDR3 DNA reads TGTGCCAGCAGTGAATTCCGGACAGGGTCCTACAATGAGCAGTTCTTC. It is translated as CASSEFRTGSYNEQFF.

V gene TRBV4-2 combines with J gene TRBJ2-7; the D gene is possibly TRBD2 (6 bases). CDR1 is LGHNA, CDR2 YNFKEQ, per germline. The CDR3 runs to 12 residues. The CDR3 sequence: CASEDGGGEQYF. CDR3 DNA sequence: TGTGCATCAGAGGATGGGGGAGGCGAGCAGTACTTC.

V gene TRBV28 combines with J gene TRBJ2-6; D is perhaps TRBD1 (6 bases). The germline V gene encodes CDR1 MDHEN and CDR2 SYDVKM. The V end was cut by 7 bases, the J end by 0 bases, with 10 bases between. CDR3 length: 15 residues. CDR3 amino acids: CASNQQGSGANVLTF. CDR3 DNA sequence: TGTGCCAGCAATCAACAGGGCTCTGGGGCCAACGTCCTGACTTTC.

The chain carries TRBV6-5 and TRBJ2-2; D is perhaps TRBD1 (5 bases). Germline V gives CDR1 MNHEY, CDR2 SVGAGI. V was cut by 7 bases and J by 4 bases, with 10 bases left in between. CDR3 length: 13 residues. The CDR3 region has the DNA TGTGCCAGCACACAGGACCGCACCGGGGAGCTGTTTTTT. This sequence encodes CASTQDRTGELFF.

The chain recombines TRBV15 with TRBJ1-4; D remains ambiguous. Germline CDR1 reads LNHNV; CDR2 reads YYDKDF (reference sequence). V was pared by 0 bases and J by 3 bases, with 11 bases between. CDR3 length: 16 amino acids. Here the CDR3 reads CATSRESRGSNEKLFF. The CDR3, as DNA: TGTGCCACCAGCAGAGAATCCCGGGGATCTAATGAAAAACTGTTTTTT.

This clone came up once. The V gene is TRBV12-3 or TRBV12-4, the J gene TRBJ1-1; tentatively, D is TRBD1 (5 bases). The CDR3 runs 13 residues. Trimming removed 4 bases at V and 1 base at J, with 7 bases between. CDR3 DNA: TGTGCCAGCAGTTCTGACAGGAACACTGAAGCTTTCTTT. Its translation is CASSSDRNTEAFF.

The J gene is TRBJ1-2, the V gene TRBV30; maybe TRBD1 (5 bases). V dropped 3 bases and J dropped 5 bases, with 10 bases sitting between them. The CDR3 runs to 12 residues. The germline gives CDR1 GTSNPN, CDR2 SVGIG (reference sequence). CDR3: CAWRRQSYGYTF. The CDR3 DNA reads as TGTGCCTGGAGGAGACAGTCATATGGCTACACCTTC.

The rearrangement uses TRBV5-1 and TRBJ2-3; 10 nucleotides agree with TRBD2. V was clipped by 5 bases and J by 5 bases; unmatched bases: 11. Germline lookup yields CDR1 SGHRS and CDR2 YFSETQ. The CDR3 spans 16 residues. CDR3 loop: CASSFNPSGRGDTQYF. CDR3 coding DNA: TGCGCCAGCAGTTTCAACCCTAGCGGGAGAGGAGATACGCAGTATTTT.

The chain joins TRBV5-1 to TRBJ2-3; 13 bases map to TRBD2. Germline lookup yields CDR1 SGHRS and CDR2 YFSETQ. This CDR3 spans 15 amino acids. The ends lost 5 bases at V and 6 bases at J; junction bases unmatched: 6. CDR3 sequence reads: CASSWTSGSPDTQYF. Here the CDR3 DNA reads TGCGCCAGCAGTTGGACTAGCGGGAGCCCCGATACGCAGTATTTT.

The rearrangement links TRBV11-2 to TRBJ1-2; 7 bases map to TRBD1. Unmatched junction bases numbered 8, after V lost 5 bases and J lost 8 bases. Germline CDR1 is SGHAT and CDR2 is FQNNGV. CDR3 length: 13 residues. CDR3 nucleotide sequence: TGTGCCAGCAGCGAACTGACAGGGTCAGGCTACACCTTC. This codes for CASSELTGSGYTF.

The chain recombines TRBV19 with TRBJ2-4; perhaps TRBD2 as D (6 bases). This CDR3 is built from 11 residues. The germline gives CDR1 LNHDA, CDR2 SQIVND (reference sequence). V lost 11 bases and J lost 6, with 11 bases in between. The CDR3 bases are TGTGCCGTGGGACTTTTAAACATTCAGTACTTC. Its protein product is CAVGLLNIQYF.

The chain employs TRBV19 and TRBJ1-1; D may be TRBD1 (5 bases). CDR1 and CDR2 from the germline V gene are LNHDA and SQIVND (reference sequence). V was pared by 3 bases and J by 2 bases, with 7 bases between. The CDR3 spans 13 residues. Here the CDR3 reads CASSIRENTEAFF. The DNA of the CDR3 is TGTGCCAGTAGTATCAGGGAAAACACTGAAGCTTTCTTT.

The chain couples TRBV5-6 to TRBJ2-1, with D tentatively TRBD1 (5 bases). Deletions cut 3 bases from V and 9 bases from J, with 13 bases between. Germline V CDR1 and CDR2: SGHDT, YYEEEE. The CDR3 has 13 residues. The CDR3 sequence: CASSSEKRGEQFF. CDR3 nucleotide sequence: TGTGCCAGCAGCTCGGAGAAAAGGGGTGAGCAGTTCTTC.

V is TRBV7-9 and J is TRBJ2-3; D is unclear. V was shortened by 1 base and J by 0 bases, with 8 bases between the two germline ends. The CDR3 length is 15 residues. The germline gives CDR1 SEHNR, CDR2 FQNEAQ (reference sequence). The CDR3 here is CASSLVLLSTDTQYF. CDR3 nucleotides: TGTGCCAGCAGCTTAGTTCTCCTGAGCACAGATACGCAGTATTTT.

The CDR3 sequence is CASSEATGGNQPQHF. The CDR3 DNA is TGTGCCAGCAGTGAAGCCACGGGGGGCAATCAGCCCCAGCATTTT. V gene TRBV6-1 combines with J gene TRBJ1-5, with D possibly being TRBD1 (5 bases). CDR3 length: 15 amino acids. Germline-derived CDR1 and CDR2 are MNHNS and SASEGT. V was pared by 0 bases and J by 2 bases, with 8 bases between.

The chain links TRBV6-5 to TRBJ2-5, with D perhaps matching TRBD2 (5 bases). In germline, CDR1 is MNHEY, CDR2 SVGAGI. Trimming removed 11 bases at V and 2 bases at J, with 12 bases between. CDR3 length: 12 residues. Written as DNA, the CDR3 is TGTGCCGTCTTAAGAGGGCAAGAGACCCAGTACTTC. This translates into CAVLRGQETQYF.

The gene calls are TRBV6-6 and TRBJ1-2; unclear D gene. The V and J ends lost 7 bases and 4 bases respectively, with 16 bases between them. Germline V lookup: CDR1 MNHNY, CDR2 SVGAGI (reference sequence). This CDR3 has 14 residues. The CDR3 loop reads CASTLRVQSYGYTF. DNA of the CDR3: TGTGCCAGCACCTTACGGGTACAAAGCTATGGCTACACCTTC.

The chain links TRBV28 to TRBJ1-1; D ambiguous. Germline lookup yields CDR1 MDHEN and CDR2 SYDVKM. The CDR3 consists of 16 residues. V was cut by 6 bases and J by 1 base, with 18 bases left in between. CDR3 amino acids: CASSPQPALPNTEAFF. DNA for the CDR3: TGTGCCAGCAGCCCTCAACCCGCCCTACCGAACACTGAAGCTTTCTTT.

The chain is built from TRBV7-9 and TRBJ2-1, with TRBD2 identical over 10 bases. Looked up from germline, CDR1 is SEHNR and CDR2 is FQNEAQ (reference sequence). CDR3 size: 15 residues. The trim removed 2 bases at V and 5 bases at J, leaving 3 bases unmatched. The CDR3 DNA reads TGTGCCAGCAGCTTATCTAGCGGGAGCCACAATGAGCAGTTCTTC. This codes for CASSLSSGSHNEQFF. The complete variable domain, with remaining parts taken from reference TRBV7-9 and TRBJ2-1, reads DTGVSQNPRHKITKRGQNVTFRCDPISEHNRLYWYRQTLGQGPEFLTYFQNEAQLEKSRLLSDRFSAERPKGSFSTLEIQRTEQGDSAMYLCASSLSSGSHNEQFFGPGTRLTVL.

This chain joins TRBV19 and TRBJ2-1, with TRBD2 identical over 7 bases. The germline V gene encodes CDR1 LNHDA and CDR2 SQIVND (reference sequence). The V segment lost 5 bases and the J segment 6 bases; nucleotides outside the gene matches: 7. The CDR3 sequence is 14 residues long. The CDR3 coding sequence is TGTGCCAGTAGTTCCCGCGGGGGACCCAATGAGCAGTTCTTC. As protein: CASSSRGGPNEQFF.

The chain has TRBV9 and TRBJ2-1; 11 nucleotides match TRBD2. This CDR3 is 16 amino acids long. After removal of 4 bases from V and 6 bases from J, the junction contained 9 bases not matched to a gene. Germline V gene data show CDR1 as SGDLS and CDR2 as YYNGEE. As DNA, the CDR3 is TGTGCCAGCAGCCCCCCCGGGACTAGCGGCCGCAATGAGCAGTTCTTC. As protein: CASSPPGTSGRNEQFF.

The chain joins TRBV5-5 to TRBJ2-7, with TRBD2 matching 7 bases. The CDR3 is 16 amino acids. V lost 6 bases to trimming and J lost 2 bases; unmatched junction nucleotides: 14. In germline, CDR1 is SGHKS, CDR2 YYEKEE (reference sequence). The CDR3 loop reads CASTLAALGAPYEQYF. DNA for the CDR3: TGTGCCAGCACCCTAGCGGCCTTAGGGGCCCCCTACGAGCAGTACTTC.